The source of this T cell receptor beta chain is a study of spatial heterogeneity in lung cancer (dated by TCRdb to the late 2010s). Background for the entire study: Donors were under 95 patients with early-stage, untreated non-small cell lung cancer from the lung TRACERx cohort. Follow-up PBMC samples were sequenced whenever available, with the median time to follow-up being two to three years after resection. More beta-chain than alpha-chain transcripts were consistently detected, likely reflecting higher beta-chain transcript abundance. In the raw uncorrected reads, each unique combination of TCR and UMI appeared more than ten times on average. In non-small cell lung cancer, the study made a quantitative comparison of TCR alpha and beta repertoires among multiple tumor regions, matched nontumor lung and blood. Nonsynonymous mutation counts, determined by whole-exome sequencing of tumor tissue, were related to features of the TCR repertoire. At surgery, 200 to 250 tumor regions, 64 matched nontumor lung samples and more than 50 PBMC samples were TCR-sequenced for both alpha and beta chains.

The library was made by 5' RACE. The sequencer was a NextSeq 500. To allow correction of PCR and sequencing errors, the TCR library protocol tagged every TCR cDNA molecule with a unique molecular identifier. The paper's processing steps were these. TCR identification, UMI-based error correction and CDR3 extraction were performed with Decombinator tools. Expanded TCRs were defined as those above a frequency of 2 per 1,000, corresponding to the top 1% of the tumor frequency distribution. Each repertoire was subsampled 100 times to 5,000 TCRs, after which Renyi diversity was computed with the R vegan package. CDR3 similarity networks were built from amino acid triplet string-kernel similarity, connecting CDR3s with pairwise similarity above 0.82. TCRdb applied fastp at Q25 and MiXCR to the public reads, then kept only in-frame beta chains. Under each unique CDR3 protein, matching rows form one entry showing the most common genes and DNA. TCRdb assigned the V and J calls; the authors' analysis was not used. The sample table records about 33,000 distinct CDR3 sequences; over 9.5% of these occur just once. The top ten clonotypes cover approximately 30% of the sample.

This clonotype came up a few times. Its antigen has not been determined. Per-base quality was not reported, and no clone a single base away is much larger than it. The time point label, read with the paper, signifies: blood at routine non-recurrence follow-up after resection. TCR sequencing used whole RNA extracted from tumor and nontumor lung tissue, or from cryopreserved PBMC samples, without cell sorting. A patient was chosen for TCR sequencing only when enough RNA was available from at least two tumor regions. Broader findings and caveats from the paper: Only about 14 patients were included in comparisons of baseline and follow-up blood repertoires. Ubiquitous expanded tumor TCRs were found in blood more often at tumor resection than at routine follow-up. Confirming at a functional level the hypothesis that regional TCRs recognize regional mutations was considered to require additional single-cell paired TCR alpha and beta sequencing.

Reading the germline V gene gives CDR1 SGHTA and CDR2 FQGNSA. Including cysteine and phenylalanine, the CDR3 has 17 amino acids. Only CDR3 DNA is held: 51 bases, read in frame from base 1. V is pruned by 1 base and J by 8 bases, leaving 12 bases of the junction without a gene match. The sequence derives from a female donor with early-stage non-small cell lung cancer. In this chain, TRBV7-2 is recombined with TRBJ2-2, with TRBD2 identical over 8 junction bases. The sequencing here drew on PBMCs, taken at follow-up. The CDR3 loop reads CASSLVVAGIPGGELFF. The nucleotides read TGTGCCAGCAGCTTAGTGGTAGCGGGGATCCCAGGGGGGGAGCTGTTTTTT.